One and the same sample provided the 23 T cell receptor beta chains below, sequenced in a study of blood T cells in healthy people across ages. PCR was performed a second time for about 7 to 12 cycles using a sample-barcoded 5' primer and a J-beta primer mix. One entry per CDR3 protein results from TCRdb running MiXCR on the 5' RACE reads. The sample shows approximately 810,000 distinct CDR3 sequences, around 36% of them seen only once. The source material was blood. Source of these receptors: a man aged 18-30 years in good health.

This clonotype was observed a handful of times. V and J are TRBV20-1 and TRBJ2-1, with D perhaps matching TRBD2 (5 bases). CDR3 size: 15 residues. V lost 7 bases to trimming and J lost 0 bases, with 16 bases between them. Germline V gene data show CDR1 as DFQATT and CDR2 as SNEGSKA (reference sequence). CDR3 sequence reads: CSVSGMRSSYNEQFF. CDR3 nucleotide sequence: TGCAGTGTTTCGGGGATGAGGAGCTCCTACAATGAGCAGTTCTTC.

Many counts were recorded for this clonotype. The chain couples TRBV12-3 or TRBV12-4 to TRBJ2-7; perhaps TRBD1 as D (5 bases). V was cut by 6 bases and J by 0 bases, with 12 bases left in between. The CDR3 consists of 14 residues. This chain's CDR3 is CASSPETDSYEQYF. In DNA, the CDR3 is TGTGCCAGCAGCCCAGAGACAGACTCCTACGAGCAGTACTTC.

The chain couples TRBV28 to TRBJ2-6; D call uncertain. With 3 bases removed from V and 0 bases from J, the gap between germline ends came to 12 bases. There are 17 residues in the CDR3. Germline CDR1 is MDHEN and CDR2 is SYDVKM. The CDR3 DNA reads TGTGCCAGCAGTTTCTTTGACCCAAACTCTGGGGCCAACGTCCTGACTTTC. Protein sequence: CASSFFDPNSGANVLTF. Full variable domain (rest looked up from reference TRBV28 and TRBJ2-6): DVKVTQSSRYLVKRTGEKVFLECVQDMDHENMFWYRQDPGLGLRLIYFSYDVKMKEKGDIPEGYSVSREKKERFSLILESASTNQTSMYLCASSFFDPNSGANVLTFGAGSRLTVL.

This clonotype was recorded only once. V and J are TRBV28 and TRBJ2-5, with TRBD1 as a possible D gene (5 bases). The CDR3 covers 12 residues. V lost 7 bases and J lost 7, with 13 bases in between. The germline gives CDR1 MDHEN, CDR2 SYDVKM. CDR3 sequence (DNA): TGTGCCAGCACCCCAGGGTTGGGGACCCAGTACTTC. Translation gives CASTPGLGTQYF.

About this clonotype: One base away lies a much larger clone, so this may be a sequencing read error. This chain uses TRBV3-1 with TRBJ2-1; D is ambiguous. Germline loops: CDR1 LGHDT, CDR2 YNNKEL (reference sequence). CDR3 length: 14 residues. Trimming took off 4 bases at V and 10 bases at J, with 17 bases between the two ends. The CDR3 is CASSPGPSSYEQFF. CDR3 in DNA: TGTGCCAGCAGCCCCGGACCCAGCTCCTACGAGCAGTTCTTC.

At least ten counts were recorded for this clonotype. The rearrangement joins TRBV20-1 to TRBJ2-3; D ambiguous. CDR1 is DFQATT and CDR2 is SNEGSKA in the germline V gene (reference sequence). The CDR3 is 13 amino acids. Trimming removed 3 bases at V and 0 bases at J, with 7 bases between. The CDR3 here is CSASGSSTDTQYF. The CDR3 DNA reads TGCAGTGCTAGTGGCAGCAGCACAGATACGCAGTATTTT.

This clonotype was recorded at least ten times. J is TRBJ2-1 and V is TRBV10-3; 7 nucleotides align to TRBD1. CDR1 is ENHRY and CDR2 is SYGVKD in the germline V gene. The CDR3 is made up of 15 amino acids. V was clipped by 3 bases and J by 10 bases; unmatched bases: 12. CDR3 DNA sequence: TGTGCCATCAGTGAAGACCGGAGAACAGGGGCAGAGCAGTTCTTC. Translating gives CAISEDRRTGAEQFF.

This clonotype was seen only a few times. The rearrangement joins TRBV5-1 to TRBJ2-6; the D gene is possibly TRBD2 (6 bases). With 1 base removed from V and 4 bases from J, the gap between germline ends came to 15 bases. CDR3 size: 17 residues. The germline gives CDR1 SGHRS, CDR2 YFSETQ. CDR3 amino acids: CASSLSPLGGGANVLTF. The DNA of the CDR3 is TGCGCCAGCAGCTTGAGCCCCCTAGGAGGGGGGGCCAACGTCCTGACTTTC.

This clonotype was seen a few times. This chain connects TRBV12-3 or TRBV12-4 to TRBJ1-2; 9 bases map to TRBD1. V gave up 5 bases and J gave up 8 bases; unmatched junction bases: 6. This CDR3 spans 13 amino acids. CDR3 protein: CASSGGQGWGYTF. CDR3 DNA sequence: TGTGCCAGCAGTGGCGGACAGGGGTGGGGCTACACCTTC.

There are a few counts of this clonotype. The V gene is TRBV29-1, the J gene TRBJ2-7; D not resolved. The CDR3 sequence is 14 residues long. The V end lost 2 bases, the J end lost 7 bases, and 18 bases lay between the germline ends. CDR1 SQVTM and CDR2 ANQGSEA come from the germline V gene. CDR3 DNA: TGCAGCGTTGAAAAGGGCCGTAGCTACAATGAGCAGTACTTC. Translation: CSVEKGRSYNEQYF.

This clonotype has a handful of counts. The V and J genes are TRBV10-3 and TRBJ1-6; no clear D gene. The CDR3 runs to 14 residues. Germline assignment: CDR1 ENHRY and CDR2 SYGVKD. Trimming took 7 bases from V and 0 from J, leaving 7 bases between them. CDR3 DNA: TGTGCCATCACCGAAAGCTCCTATAATTCACCCCTCCACTTT. It specifies CAITESSYNSPLHF.

The chain is built from TRBV7-9 and TRBJ2-1; D remains unclear. Per the germline V gene, CDR1 is SEHNR and CDR2 is FQNEAQ (reference sequence). V was shortened by 5 bases and J by 8 bases, with 16 bases between the two germline ends. CDR3 size: 14 residues. The CDR3 is CASSPFQFQDEQFF. The CDR3 nucleotides are TGTGCCAGCAGCCCATTCCAGTTCCAGGATGAGCAGTTCTTC.

On this clonotype: A much larger clone is a single base away; this may be a read error. The chain uses TRBV29-1 and TRBJ2-5; TRBD2 aligns across 10 bases. CDR1 is SQVTM, CDR2 ANQGSEA, per germline. V trimming: 8 bases; J trimming: 5 bases; junction bases outside the gene matches: 11. This CDR3 comprises 14 residues. The CDR3 reads CSISAGGLIETQYF. CDR3 nucleotides: TGCAGCATTTCAGCGGGGGGGCTCATCGAGACCCAGTACTTC.

A few counts support this clonotype. The chain carries TRBV20-1 and TRBJ2-1; 9 bases line up with TRBD2. The CDR3 covers 14 residues. The junction had 11 bases not matched to a gene; V was cut back by 5 bases and J by 9 bases. Germline CDR1 reads DFQATT; CDR2 reads SNEGSKA (reference sequence). CDR3 DNA: TGCAGTGCTCCCGGGACTAGCCCGCCGGGTGAGCAGTTCTTC. Protein: CSAPGTSPPGEQFF.

The rearrangement links TRBV12-3 or TRBV12-4 to TRBJ1-5; 7 bases are shared with TRBD1. The V segment lost 5 bases and the J segment 7 bases; nucleotides outside the gene matches: 8. This CDR3 is built from 14 residues. The CDR3 DNA is TGTGCCAGCAGTGTCGACAGGGAGCAACAGCCCCAGCATTTT. This sequence encodes CASSVDREQQPQHF.

A note on this clonotype: Just one base apart from a much larger clone, this may be a read error. The rearrangement joins TRBV12-3 or TRBV12-4 to TRBJ2-7; D not certain. The CDR3 spans 14 residues. Trimming removed 6 bases at V and 2 bases at J, with 14 bases between. CDR3 nucleotide sequence: TGTGCCAGCAGACACCTCGTTAAGCCCTACGAGCAGTACTTC. This gives the protein CASRHLVKPYEQYF.

The chain joins TRBV20-1 to TRBJ1-6; 7 nucleotides align to TRBD1. This CDR3 region has 14 residues. Germline V gene sequence: CDR1 DFQATT, CDR2 SNEGSKA (reference sequence). V shed 6 bases and J 8 bases; nucleotides not matched to a gene: 10. The CDR3 DNA reads as TGCAGTGCCGTGTCTGAGGGGGCTGATTCACCCCTCCACTTT. It encodes CSAVSEGADSPLHF.

This chain uses TRBV5-1 with TRBJ2-5, with 11 bases that match TRBD1. The length of the CDR3 is 16 residues. CDR1 and CDR2 from the germline V gene are SGHRS and YFSETQ. J gave up 5 bases and V 0 bases, and 6 bases lay outside the gene matches. The DNA for the CDR3 is TGCGCCAGCAGCTTGGGGGACAGGGGGAATGTGGAGACCCAGTACTTC. Its translation is CASSLGDRGNVETQYF.

This clonotype was seen more than once but under ten times. This sequence joins TRBV6-2 or TRBV6-3 and TRBJ1-2; tentative D call: TRBD1 (5 bases). V lost 8 bases to trimming and J lost 5 bases, with 12 bases between them. In germline, CDR1 is MNHEY, CDR2 SVGEGT. The CDR3 has 12 residues. The CDR3 loop reads CASGERGYGYTF. CDR3 bases: TGTGCCAGCGGGGAAAGGGGATATGGCTACACCTTC.

This clonotype was recorded many times. V and J are TRBV6-2 or TRBV6-3 and TRBJ2-3; no definite D call. In germline, CDR1 is MNHEY, CDR2 SVGEGT. The CDR3 loop spans 14 amino acids. V lost 0 bases and J lost 0, with 4 bases in between. The CDR3 nucleotides are TGTGCCAGCAGTTACTCGACTAGCACAGATACGCAGTATTTT. It specifies CASSYSTSTDTQYF.

There are many counts of this clonotype. This sequence joins TRBV20-1 and TRBJ2-3, with D possibly TRBD2 on 5 matching bases. CDR3 length: 16 residues. Germline V gives CDR1 DFQATT, CDR2 SNEGSKA (reference sequence). V lost 1 base, J lost 0 bases, and 14 bases lay in between. CDR3 in amino acids: CSARGFGKISTDTQYF. The CDR3 DNA reads as TGCAGTGCTAGAGGCTTCGGGAAGATTAGCACAGATACGCAGTATTTT.

The chain combines TRBV7-9 with TRBJ1-2; D possibly corresponds to TRBD1 (6 bases). CDR1 is SEHNR and CDR2 is FQNEAQ in the germline V gene (reference sequence). This CDR3 contains 15 residues. Trimming pared 6 bases from V and 5 bases from J, leaving 19 bases between. DNA of the CDR3: TGTGCCAGCAGTCCCCCCGGACAGCTATTGTATGGCTACACCTTC. It is translated as CASSPPGQLLYGYTF. Variable domain in full (rest from reference TRBV7-9 and TRBJ1-2): DTGVSQNPRHKITKRGQNVTFRCDPISEHNRLYWYRQTLGQGPEFLTYFQNEAQLEKSRLLSDRFSAERPKGSFSTLEIQRTEQGDSAMYLCASSPPGQLLYGYTFGSGTRLTVV.

The chain is built from TRBV15 and TRBJ2-2; the D is unclear. V was pared by 1 base and J by 0 bases, with 6 bases between. The CDR3 has 15 amino acids. From germline, CDR1 is LNHNV and CDR2 YYDKDF (reference sequence). The CDR3 bases are TGTGCCACCAGCAGAGGACCCACGAACACCGGGGAGCTGTTTTTT. Residues: CATSRGPTNTGELFF.